Listed below are T cell receptor beta chains from one sample, sequenced in a study of blood T cell repertoires in COVID-19. Sequencing was performed with immunoSEQ multiplex PCR; in TCRdb, only in-frame clones are kept and a portion is missing. The data show about 150,000 clones, roughly three quarters seen once. The sequenced sample was PBMCs or T cells enriched from blood (not recorded which). These receptors were collected from a woman in her 50s who had recovered from COVID-19. CDR3s leave out the opening cysteine and the closing phenylalanine or tryptophan. Each record gives: clone size, J gene, V gene, CDR3 protein. Part of the rows lack a size; the others show once, few, many or a class for expanded clones.

once TRBJ2-3 TRBV7-3 ASSLTQTGTGTDTQY
NA TRBJ1-6 TRBV3-1/TRBV3-2 ASSQAGRGGSPLH
once TRBJ2-3 TRBV2 ASKSGGDTDTQY
NA TRBJ2-7 TRBV7-9 ASSSGQGWEQY
NA TRBJ1-1 TRBV12-5 ASGLANSRTTVNTEAF
NA TRBJ2-3 TRBV20-1 SAPNRNTQY
NA TRBJ1-4 TRBV15 ATSRDGRSDEKLF
NA TRBJ1-5 TRBV3-1/TRBV3-2 ASSPNTGENQPQH
few TRBJ2-2 TRBV15 ATSRGPGDSNTGELF
few TRBJ1-5 TRBV28 ASRPPTAANQPQH
NA TRBJ1-4 TRBV29-1 SVPATNEKLF
few TRBJ2-7 TRBV15 ATSRRTSGYEQY
NA TRBJ1-4 TRBV7-8 ASSPLRNEKLF
few TRBJ1-1 TRBV2 ASSGVGRWGGETEAF
NA TRBJ1-2 TRBV5-5 ASSLAAGRTAAGGYT
NA TRBJ1-4 TRBV5-1 ASRLIPGATNEKLF
few TRBJ2-7 TRBV7-2 ASSLVLTGGSYEQY
NA TRBJ1-2 TRBV28 ASSRQGYGYT
NA TRBJ2-1 TRBV29-1 SAGTSEYGFAYNEQF
once TRBJ2-7 TRBV9 ASSVDAGGLSEQY
NA TRBJ2-7 TRBV15 ATSKASGGAYEQY
few TRBJ2-3 TRBV19 ATRLAGDTQY